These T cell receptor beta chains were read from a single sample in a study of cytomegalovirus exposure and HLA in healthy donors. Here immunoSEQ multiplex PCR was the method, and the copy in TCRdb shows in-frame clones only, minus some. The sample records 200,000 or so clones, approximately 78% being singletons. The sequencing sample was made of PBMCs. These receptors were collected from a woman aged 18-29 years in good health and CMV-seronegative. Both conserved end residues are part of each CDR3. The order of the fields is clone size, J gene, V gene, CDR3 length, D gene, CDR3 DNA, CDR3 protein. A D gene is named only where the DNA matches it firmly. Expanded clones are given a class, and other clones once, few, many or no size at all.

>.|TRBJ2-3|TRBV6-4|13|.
TGTGCCAGCAGTGACTCGAGGCTAGGTACGCAGTATTTT
CASSDSRLGTQYF
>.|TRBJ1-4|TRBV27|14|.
TGTGCCAGCAGCGGGACACCAACTAATGAAAAACTGTTTTTT
CASSGTPTNEKLFF
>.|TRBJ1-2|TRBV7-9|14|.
TGTGCCAGCAGCTTAGTGGCAGGGTTGGATGGCTACACCTTC
CASSLVAGLDGYTF
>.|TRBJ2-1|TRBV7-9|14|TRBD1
TGTGCCAGCAGCTTCCTACAGGGGCAGAAGGAGCAGTTCTTC
CASSFLQGQKEQFF
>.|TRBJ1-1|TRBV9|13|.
TGTGCCAGCAGCCCCCGCGGGGCCGATGAAGCTTTCTTT
CASSPRGADEAFF
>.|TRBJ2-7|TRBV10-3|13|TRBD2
TGTGCCATCACGCGGGGGGGCCCCGGCGAGCAGTACTTC
CAITRGGPGEQYF
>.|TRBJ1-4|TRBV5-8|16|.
TGTGCCAGCAGCGATGACGGAGTTGCAACTAATGAAAAACTGTTTTTT
CASSDDGVATNEKLFF
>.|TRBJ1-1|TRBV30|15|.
TGTGCCTGGGGGGAGGGCCCTTACGCGAACACTGAAGCTTTCTTT
CAWGEGPYANTEAFF
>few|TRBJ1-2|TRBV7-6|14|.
TGTGCCAGCAGCTCACTTTTTAGCGGGGATGGCTACACCTTC
CASSSLFSGDGYTF
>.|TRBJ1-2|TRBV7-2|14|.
TGTGCCAGCAGCGCCCGTGGGGGGGACTATGGCTACACCTTC
CASSARGGDYGYTF
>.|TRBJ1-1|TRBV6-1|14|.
TGTGCCAGCAGTGAATCCCGCGGATCTTATCGAGCTTTCTTT
CASSESRGSYRAFF
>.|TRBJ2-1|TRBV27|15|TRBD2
TGTGCCAGCAGTTCCGGACTAGTATCTTACAATGAGCAGTTCTTC
CASSSGLVSYNEQFF
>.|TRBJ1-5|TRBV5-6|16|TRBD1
TGTGCCAGCAGCTCCACAGGGGCCCCTAGCAATCAGCCCCAGCATTTT
CASSSTGAPSNQPQHF
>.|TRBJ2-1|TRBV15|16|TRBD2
TGTGCCACCAGCTCTGCTAGCGGGAGCTCCTACAATGAGCAGTTCTTC
CATSSASGSSYNEQFF
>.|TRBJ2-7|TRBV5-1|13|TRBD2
TGCGCCAGCAGCGCCTTAGGGGAGGGGGAGCAGTACTTC
CASSALGEGEQYF
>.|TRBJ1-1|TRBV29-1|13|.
TGCAGCGTTGAAATGGCGCAGGACACTGAAGCTTTCTTT
CSVEMAQDTEAFF
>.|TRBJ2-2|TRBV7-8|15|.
TGTGCCAGCAGCTTAGAATTACTGGGCGCCGGGGAGCTGTTTTTT
CASSLELLGAGELFF